This TCR beta chain came from a study of cytomegalovirus exposure and HLA in healthy donors. Points from the study as a whole: Compared with the roughly 700-donor mean, an Asian-associated ancestry cluster reportedly had fewer N-insertions, according to a later analysis. Donors were assumed by presence/absence analyses to have roughly uniform sequencing depth.

Note on this clone: Its antigen is undetermined.

V was clipped by 4 bases and J by 1 base, with 12 bases between them. The CDR3 length is 15 residues. Per the germline V gene, CDR1 is SGHTS and CDR2 is YDEGEE. The study ran its PCR with 60 Vbeta and 13 Jbeta primers. Using immunoSEQ multiplex PCR, the repertoire was profiled, and TCRdb retains in-frame clones only, with some absent. The table has 120,000 to 150,000 clones, 65% to 85% seen once. The sample taken for sequencing was PBMCs. J is TRBJ2-1 and V is TRBV5-8; a possible D gene is TRBD2 (5 bases). The TCR comes from a male donor in good health and CMV-seronegative. The CDR3 nucleotides are TGTGCCAGCAGCGTGAGCCGCGGGTCCTACAATGAGCAGTTCTTC. Protein product: CASSVSRGSYNEQFF. The full variable domain, with the rest looked up from reference TRBV5-8 and TRBJ2-1, is EAGVTQSPTHLIKTRGQQATLRCSPISGHTSVYWYQQALGLGLQFLLWYDEGEERNRGNFPPRFSGRQFPNYSSELNVNALELEDSALYLCASSVSRGSYNEQFFGPGTRLTVL.